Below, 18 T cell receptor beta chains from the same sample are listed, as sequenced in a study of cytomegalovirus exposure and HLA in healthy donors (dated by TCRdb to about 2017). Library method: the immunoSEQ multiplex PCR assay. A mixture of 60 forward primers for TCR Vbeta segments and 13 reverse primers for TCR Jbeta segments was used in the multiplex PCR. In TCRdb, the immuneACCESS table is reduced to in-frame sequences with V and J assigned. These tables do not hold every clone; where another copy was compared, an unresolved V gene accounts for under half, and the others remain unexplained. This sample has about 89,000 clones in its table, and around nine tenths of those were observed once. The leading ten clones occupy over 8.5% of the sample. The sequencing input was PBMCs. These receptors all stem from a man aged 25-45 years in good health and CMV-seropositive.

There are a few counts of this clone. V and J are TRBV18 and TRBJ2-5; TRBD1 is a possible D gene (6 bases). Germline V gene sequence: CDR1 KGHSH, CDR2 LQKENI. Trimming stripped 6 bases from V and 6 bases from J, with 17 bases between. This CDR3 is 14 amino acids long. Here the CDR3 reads CASSPGVGEKTQYF. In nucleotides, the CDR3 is TGTGCCAGCTCTCCAGGGGTAGGGGAAAAGACCCAGTACTTC. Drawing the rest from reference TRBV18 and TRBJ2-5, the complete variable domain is NAGVMQNPRHLVRRRGQEARLRCSPMKGHSHVYWYRQLPEEGLKFMVYLQKENIIDESGMPKERFSAEFPKEGPSILRIQQVVRGDSAAYFCASSPGVGEKTQYFGPGTRLLVL.

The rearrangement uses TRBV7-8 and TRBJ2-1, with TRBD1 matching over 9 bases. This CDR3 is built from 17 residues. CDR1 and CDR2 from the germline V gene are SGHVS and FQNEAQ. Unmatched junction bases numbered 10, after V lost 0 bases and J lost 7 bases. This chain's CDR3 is CASSLAYGDRVRNEQFF. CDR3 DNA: TGTGCCAGCAGCTTAGCGTACGGGGACAGGGTTAGGAATGAGCAGTTCTTC.

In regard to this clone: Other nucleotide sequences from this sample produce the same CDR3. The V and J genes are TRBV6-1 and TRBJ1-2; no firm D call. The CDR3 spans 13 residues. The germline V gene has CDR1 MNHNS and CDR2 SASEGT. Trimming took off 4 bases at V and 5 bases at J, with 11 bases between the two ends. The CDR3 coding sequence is TGTGCCAGCAGTGTAGAAAGGCGGTATGGCTACACCTTC. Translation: CASSVERRYGYTF.

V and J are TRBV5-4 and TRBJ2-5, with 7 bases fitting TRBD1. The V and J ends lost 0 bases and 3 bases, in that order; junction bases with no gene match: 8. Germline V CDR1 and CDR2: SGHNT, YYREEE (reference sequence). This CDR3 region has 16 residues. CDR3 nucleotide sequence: TGTGCCAGCAGCTTGGCCTTGTACGGGACAGAAGAGACCCAGTACTTC. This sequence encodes CASSLALYGTEETQYF.

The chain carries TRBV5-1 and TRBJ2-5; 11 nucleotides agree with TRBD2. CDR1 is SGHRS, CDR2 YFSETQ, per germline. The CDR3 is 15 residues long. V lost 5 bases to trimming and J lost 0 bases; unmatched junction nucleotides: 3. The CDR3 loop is CASRRTSGYQETQYF. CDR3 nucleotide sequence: TGCGCCAGCAGAAGGACTAGCGGGTACCAAGAGACCCAGTACTTC.

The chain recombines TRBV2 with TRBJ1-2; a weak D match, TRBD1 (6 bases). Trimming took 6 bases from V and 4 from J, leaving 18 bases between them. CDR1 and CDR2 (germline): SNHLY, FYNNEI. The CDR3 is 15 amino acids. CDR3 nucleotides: TGTGCCAGCAGCGATTTAAGAGGGGGTCGCTATGGCTACACCTTC. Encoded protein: CASSDLRGGRYGYTF.

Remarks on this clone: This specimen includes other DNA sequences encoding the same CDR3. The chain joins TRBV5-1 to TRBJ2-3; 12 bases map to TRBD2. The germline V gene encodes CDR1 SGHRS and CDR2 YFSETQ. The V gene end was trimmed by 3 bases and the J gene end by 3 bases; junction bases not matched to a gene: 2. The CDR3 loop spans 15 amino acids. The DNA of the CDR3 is TGCGCCAGCAGCTCGACTAGCGGGAGAACAGATACGCAGTATTTT. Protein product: CASSSTSGRTDTQYF.

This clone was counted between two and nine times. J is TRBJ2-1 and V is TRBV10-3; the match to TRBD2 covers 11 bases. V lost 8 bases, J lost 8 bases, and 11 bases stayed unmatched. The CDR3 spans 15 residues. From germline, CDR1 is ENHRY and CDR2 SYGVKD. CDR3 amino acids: CAIRSSGRDLDEQFF. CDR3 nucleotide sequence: TGTGCCATCCGAAGTAGCGGGAGGGATTTAGATGAGCAGTTCTTC.

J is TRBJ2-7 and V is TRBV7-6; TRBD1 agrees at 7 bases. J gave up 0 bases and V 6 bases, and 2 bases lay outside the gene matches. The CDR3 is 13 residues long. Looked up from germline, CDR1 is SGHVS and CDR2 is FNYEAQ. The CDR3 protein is CASRQGSSYEQYF. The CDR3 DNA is TGTGCCAGCAGACAGGGGTCCTCCTACGAGCAGTACTTC. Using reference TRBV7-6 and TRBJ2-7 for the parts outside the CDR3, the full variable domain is GAGVSQSPRYKVTKRGQDVALRCDPISGHVSLYWYRQALGQGPEFLTYFNYEAQQDKSGLPNDRFSAERPEGSISTLTIQRTEQRDSAMYRCASRQGSSYEQYFGPGTRLTVT.

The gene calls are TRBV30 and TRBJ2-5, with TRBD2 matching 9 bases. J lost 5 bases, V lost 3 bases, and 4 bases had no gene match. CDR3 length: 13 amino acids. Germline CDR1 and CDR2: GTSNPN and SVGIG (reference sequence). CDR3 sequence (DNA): TGTGCCTGGAGCCGACTAGCGGTCGAGACCCAGTACTTC. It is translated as CAWSRLAVETQYF.

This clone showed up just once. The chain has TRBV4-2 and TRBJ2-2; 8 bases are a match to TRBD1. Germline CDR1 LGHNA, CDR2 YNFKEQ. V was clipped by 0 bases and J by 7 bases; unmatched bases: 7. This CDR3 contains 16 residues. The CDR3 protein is CASSQEVRGRNGELFF. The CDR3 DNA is TGTGCCAGCAGCCAAGAGGTCAGGGGGCGAAACGGGGAGCTGTTTTTT.

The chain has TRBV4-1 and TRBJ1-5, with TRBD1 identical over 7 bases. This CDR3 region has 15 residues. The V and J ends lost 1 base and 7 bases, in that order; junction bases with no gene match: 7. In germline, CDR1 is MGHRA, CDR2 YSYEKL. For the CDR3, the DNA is TGCGCCAGCAGCCAAGTACAGGGGCAGGGGCAGCCCCAGCATTTT. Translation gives CASSQVQGQGQPQHF.

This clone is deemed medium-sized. The CDR3 nucleotides read TGTGCCAGCAGAACAGGGTTAGAGACCCAGTACTTC. Its translation: CASRTGLETQYF. The gene calls are TRBV27 and TRBJ2-5; perhaps TRBD1 as D (6 bases). V was cut by 6 bases and J by 4 bases, with 9 bases left in between. CDR1 and CDR2 (germline): MNHEY, SMNVEV (reference sequence). The CDR3 runs to 12 residues.

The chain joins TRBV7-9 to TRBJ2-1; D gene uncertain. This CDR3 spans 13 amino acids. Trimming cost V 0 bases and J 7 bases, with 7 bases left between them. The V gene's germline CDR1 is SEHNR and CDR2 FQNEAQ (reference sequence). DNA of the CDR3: TGTGCCAGCAGCTTAGCGGAGTGGAATGAGCAGTTCTTC. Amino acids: CASSLAEWNEQFF.

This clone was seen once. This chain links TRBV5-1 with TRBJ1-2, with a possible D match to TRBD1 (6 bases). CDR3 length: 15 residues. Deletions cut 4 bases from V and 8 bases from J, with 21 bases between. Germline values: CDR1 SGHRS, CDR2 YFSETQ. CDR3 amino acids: CASSLPLTGSEGYTF. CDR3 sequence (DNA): TGCGCCAGCAGCCTCCCCCTCACAGGGAGCGAGGGCTACACCTTC.

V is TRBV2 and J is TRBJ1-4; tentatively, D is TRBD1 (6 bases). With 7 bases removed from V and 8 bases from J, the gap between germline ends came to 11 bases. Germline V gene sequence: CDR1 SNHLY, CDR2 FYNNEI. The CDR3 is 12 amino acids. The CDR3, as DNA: TGTGCCAGCACACAGGGTTGGGAAAAACTGTTTTTT. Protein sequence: CASTQGWEKLFF.

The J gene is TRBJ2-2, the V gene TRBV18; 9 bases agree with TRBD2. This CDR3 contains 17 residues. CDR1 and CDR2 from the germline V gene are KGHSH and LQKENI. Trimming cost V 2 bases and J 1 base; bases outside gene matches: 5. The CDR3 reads CASSPIAGVGNTGELFF. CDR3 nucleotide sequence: TGTGCCAGCTCACCAATAGCGGGAGTGGGGAACACCGGGGAGCTGTTTTTT.

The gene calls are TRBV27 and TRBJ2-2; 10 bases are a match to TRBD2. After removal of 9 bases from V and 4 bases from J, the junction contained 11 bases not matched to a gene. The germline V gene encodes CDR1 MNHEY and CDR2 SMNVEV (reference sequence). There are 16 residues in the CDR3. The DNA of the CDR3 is TGTGCCAGGCTCAAGCGGGAGGGTCTGTTCACCGGGGAGCTGTTTTTT. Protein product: CARLKREGLFTGELFF.